This T cell receptor (beta chain) was observed in a study of cytomegalovirus exposure and HLA in healthy donors. PCR primers comprised 60 Vbeta and 13 Jbeta primers. The data were produced by immunoSEQ multiplex PCR, yet TCRdb's version contains in-frame clones alone and is incomplete. Of fewer than 100,000 clones listed, over 60% are singletons. V was trimmed by 0 bases and J by 6 bases, leaving 18 bases between them. The CDR3 sequence is 16 residues long. Germline V gene lookup returns CDR1 LGHNA and CDR2 YNFKEQ. The rearrangement joins TRBV4-2 to TRBJ2-7; possibly TRBD2 for D (5 bases). The origin of this receptor is a female donor in good health and CMV-seronegative. Sequenced: PBMCs. This chain's CDR3 is CASSQDLGLGGREQYF. In DNA form, the CDR3 reads TGTGCCAGCAGCCAAGATCTCGGACTTGGCGGCCGCGAGCAGTACTTC.